One sample yielded the 11 T cell receptor beta chains listed below, sequenced in a study of T cells in localized non-small cell lung cancer. The method was immunoSEQ multiplex PCR; TCRdb's version includes in-frame clones alone and lacks a portion of them. Of 90,000 or so clones in the sample, approximately 90% were seen once. Source: peripheral blood, taken before any cancer treatment. The receptors stem from a man aged 35 to 70 with stage I squamous cell lung carcinoma.

This clone came up a few times. This rearrangement joins TRBV7-3 to TRBJ1-1; D gene unclear. V was cut by 2 bases and J by 3 bases, with 7 bases left in between. CDR3 length: 13 residues. Germline loops: CDR1 SGHTA, CDR2 FQGTGA. The CDR3 reads CASSLQRDTEAFF. CDR3 DNA sequence: TGTGCCAGCAGCTTACAAAGAGACACTGAAGCTTTCTTT.

This chain connects TRBV5-4 to TRBJ1-1; D may be TRBD1 (6 bases). Deletions cut 4 bases from V and 1 base from J, with 11 bases between. The germline CDR1 and CDR2 sequences are SGHNT and YYREEE (reference sequence). CDR3 length: 14 residues. The CDR3 is CASSRDTENTEAFF. In nucleotides, the CDR3 is TGTGCCAGCAGCCGGGACACGGAGAACACTGAAGCTTTCTTT.

This clone was observed a handful of times. The chain couples TRBV27 to TRBJ2-6; TRBD1 is a possible D gene (5 bases). Trimming took 0 bases from V and 0 from J, leaving 9 bases between them. The CDR3 runs to 17 residues. CDR1 MNHEY and CDR2 SMNVEV come from the germline V gene (reference sequence). The CDR3 nucleotides read TGTGCCAGCAGTTTATCGGGGCGGAGCTCTGGGGCCAACGTCCTGACTTTC. Translated, it gives CASSLSGRSSGANVLTF.

This clone was detected only a few times. This sequence joins TRBV15 and TRBJ2-1, with 8 bases identical to TRBD2. The V and J ends lost 5 bases and 8 bases, in that order; junction bases with no gene match: 11. Germline V CDR1 and CDR2: LNHNV, YYDKDF (reference sequence). The CDR3 loop spans 15 amino acids. CDR3 in amino acids: CATSEGKRGPDEQFF. CDR3 sequence (DNA): TGTGCCACCAGCGAGGGGAAGCGGGGGCCAGATGAGCAGTTCTTC.

V is TRBV7-2 and J is TRBJ1-2; D ambiguous. The CDR3 sequence is 14 residues long. V lost 3 bases and J lost 0, with 8 bases in between. Germline CDR1 SGHTA, CDR2 FQGNSA. The CDR3 region has the DNA TGTGCCAGCAGCTTCCGGGGAGCTAACTATGGCTACACCTTC. It is translated as CASSFRGANYGYTF.

The chain uses TRBV7-9 and TRBJ1-2, with D tentatively TRBD1 (5 bases). This CDR3 has 15 amino acids. V shed 3 bases and J shed 8 bases, with 19 bases lying between them. The germline V gene has CDR1 SEHNR and CDR2 FQNEAQ (reference sequence). CDR3 sequence: CASSLGDRTVEGYTF. The CDR3 nucleotides read TGTGCCAGCAGCTTGGGGGATAGGACTGTAGAGGGCTACACCTTC.

The chain employs TRBV9 and TRBJ1-2; 11 bases line up with TRBD1. The germline V gene has CDR1 SGDLS and CDR2 YYNGEE. J lost 4 bases, V lost 2 bases, and 7 bases had no gene match. This CDR3 region has 16 residues. The CDR3 nucleotides are TGTGCCAGCAGCGTCCCCAGGACAGGGGGCGGCTATGGCTACACCTTC. This gives the protein CASSVPRTGGGYGYTF.

This chain joins TRBV7-6 and TRBJ2-7, with 7 bases matching TRBD2. V lost 1 base, J lost 3 bases, and 6 bases stayed unmatched. Germline CDR1 and CDR2: SGHVS and FNYEAQ. There are 15 residues in the CDR3. The CDR3 spells CASSLGGGALYEQYF. DNA of the CDR3: TGTGCCAGCAGCTTAGGGGGGGGAGCTCTCTACGAGCAGTACTTC.

The CDR3 reads CASSPRGADSNQPQHF. In nucleotides, the CDR3 is TGTGCCAGCAGCCCCAGGGGGGCAGATAGCAATCAGCCCCAGCATTTT. This rearrangement joins TRBV4-2 to TRBJ1-5, with 7 bases lining up with TRBD1. CDR1 and CDR2 (germline): LGHNA, YNFKEQ. The CDR3 is 16 amino acids. J was trimmed by 0 bases and V by 4 bases; bases with no gene match: 6.

The chain recombines TRBV7-2 with TRBJ1-5; D may be TRBD1 (5 bases). V dropped 1 base and J dropped 4 bases, with 11 bases sitting between them. The CDR3 length is 15 residues. Germline assignment: CDR1 SGHTA and CDR2 FQGNSA. The CDR3 sequence is CASSLERGLNQPQHF. The CDR3 coding sequence is TGTGCCAGCAGCTTAGAAAGGGGCCTTAATCAGCCCCAGCATTTT.

The chain recombines TRBV10-3 with TRBJ2-7, with a tentative D call TRBD1 (5 bases). The germline V gene encodes CDR1 ENHRY and CDR2 SYGVKD. CDR3 size: 13 residues. V shed 3 bases and J shed 2 bases, with 8 bases lying between them. CDR3 loop: CAISERTTYEQYF. CDR3 DNA sequence: TGTGCCATCAGTGAACGGACAACCTACGAGCAGTACTTC.